Listed below are T cell receptor beta chains from one sample, sequenced in a study of T cells expressing NK-cell markers. From the 5' RACE reads, TCRdb lists one entry per CDR3 protein and no DNA. Its listing shows around 380,000 distinct CDR3 sequences. The sequenced sample consisted of blood T cells: a sorted CD56 or NKG2C T cell subset, CD4+ or CD8+ T cells, or bulk PBMC T cells (not recorded which). The receptors were gathered from a woman in her forties or fifties in good health. Each CDR3 is given with its conserved first and last residue.

J gene: TRBJ2-1; V gene: TRBV7-9; CDR3 protein: CASSFGVFSGDNEQFF
J gene: TRBJ1-1; V gene: TRBV12-3/TRBV12-4; CDR3 protein: CASSFPGQGGRNTEAFF
J gene: TRBJ1-1; V gene: TRBV4-1; CDR3 protein: CASSHRDRGDTEAFF
J gene: TRBJ2-1; V gene: TRBV12-3/TRBV12-4; CDR3 protein: CASSSLVTEQFF
J gene: TRBJ2-3; V gene: TRBV5-6; CDR3 protein: CASSWIAGSTDTQYF
J gene: TRBJ2-1; V gene: TRBV24-1; CDR3 protein: CATSDRDGSYNEQFF
J gene: TRBJ2-1; V gene: TRBV4-1; CDR3 protein: CASSQGLASRGEQFF
J gene: TRBJ2-1; V gene: TRBV7-9; CDR3 protein: CASSDMTSGSLYNEQFF
J gene: TRBJ2-2; V gene: TRBV4-1; CDR3 protein: CASSPAPGANTGELFF
J gene: TRBJ2-7; V gene: TRBV6-6; CDR3 protein: CASSPTGGASPEQYF
J gene: TRBJ2-3; V gene: TRBV27; CDR3 protein: CASSSIDLKGSDTQYF
J gene: TRBJ2-7; V gene: TRBV7-2; CDR3 protein: CASSLDRARTYEQYF
J gene: TRBJ2-1; V gene: TRBV20-1; CDR3 protein: CSSTPTSGRVGEQFF
J gene: TRBJ1-2; V gene: TRBV5-1; CDR3 protein: CASSDTKGLYGYTF
J gene: TRBJ2-3; V gene: TRBV25-1; CDR3 protein: CASSESVRIASSTDTQYF
J gene: TRBJ1-4; V gene: TRBV6-2/TRBV6-3; CDR3 protein: CASSYYGQGAEKLFF
J gene: TRBJ2-2; V gene: TRBV7-9; CDR3 protein: CASSLSARSNTGELFF
J gene: TRBJ2-7; V gene: TRBV5-1; CDR3 protein: CASSLGQTSYEQYF
J gene: TRBJ2-5; V gene: TRBV18; CDR3 protein: CASSPMAGETQYF
J gene: TRBJ1-4; V gene: TRBV12-3/TRBV12-4; CDR3 protein: CAIQRGGTLFF
J gene: TRBJ2-3; V gene: TRBV6-5; CDR3 protein: CASSYSRGTSTDTQYF
J gene: TRBJ2-1; V gene: TRBV15; CDR3 protein: CATSRENRPPGNEQFF
J gene: TRBJ2-1; V gene: TRBV11-1; CDR3 protein: CASSLRFSPYNEQFF
J gene: TRBJ2-3; V gene: TRBV6-2/TRBV6-3; CDR3 protein: CASSKTEDRADLDTQYF
J gene: TRBJ1-2; V gene: TRBV14; CDR3 protein: CASSQDRLGARGYTF
J gene: TRBJ2-6; V gene: TRBV19; CDR3 protein: CASNGLSSGANVLTF
J gene: TRBJ1-2; V gene: TRBV29-1; CDR3 protein: CSAGAPGRGYTF
J gene: TRBJ2-2; V gene: TRBV14; CDR3 protein: CASSQGLAGGTGELFF
J gene: TRBJ2-2; V gene: TRBV4-2; CDR3 protein: CASSQAGAPGGTGELFF
J gene: TRBJ2-3; V gene: TRBV7-2; CDR3 protein: CASSLFTSGVRDTQYF
J gene: TRBJ1-1; V gene: TRBV20-1; CDR3 protein: CSARDARVYTEAFF
J gene: TRBJ2-5; V gene: TRBV6-2/TRBV6-3; CDR3 protein: CASSQGTYQETQYF
J gene: TRBJ2-3; V gene: TRBV7-2; CDR3 protein: CASSPRKAGGPWDTQYF
J gene: TRBJ2-2; V gene: TRBV6-5; CDR3 protein: CASTSGAETGELFF
J gene: TRBJ2-1; V gene: TRBV12-3/TRBV12-4; CDR3 protein: CASSSAAGFYNEQFF
J gene: TRBJ2-1; V gene: TRBV5-1; CDR3 protein: CASSLVPAGGPIEQFF
J gene: TRBJ2-3; V gene: TRBV12-3/TRBV12-4; CDR3 protein: CASTLGLKLPPSTDTQYF
J gene: TRBJ2-2; V gene: TRBV14; CDR3 protein: CASSQVGGAGELFF
J gene: TRBJ2-2; V gene: TRBV9; CDR3 protein: CASSVELAPYTGELFF
J gene: TRBJ2-1; V gene: TRBV2; CDR3 protein: CASTKPTNNEQFF
J gene: TRBJ1-2; V gene: TRBV18; CDR3 protein: CASSPPSAGNYGYTF
J gene: TRBJ2-2; V gene: TRBV5-1; CDR3 protein: CASSPLDTGELFF
J gene: TRBJ2-5; V gene: TRBV11-2; CDR3 protein: CASSLGVGPQETQYF
J gene: TRBJ2-2; V gene: TRBV11-2; CDR3 protein: CASSLDGRTLEELFF
J gene: TRBJ2-5; V gene: TRBV9; CDR3 protein: CASSGPGLLPTQYF
J gene: TRBJ1-3; V gene: TRBV5-1; CDR3 protein: CASREYSGNTIYF
J gene: TRBJ2-5; V gene: TRBV29-1; CDR3 protein: CSVVDRGKGETQYF
J gene: TRBJ1-2; V gene: TRBV28; CDR3 protein: CASSFIGGANYGYTF
J gene: TRBJ2-1; V gene: TRBV27; CDR3 protein: CASGRRNLAGADNEQFF
J gene: TRBJ2-1; V gene: TRBV12-3/TRBV12-4; CDR3 protein: CASSLSGPNEQFF
J gene: TRBJ1-1; V gene: TRBV12-3/TRBV12-4; CDR3 protein: CASRTFTGEAFF
J gene: TRBJ2-7; V gene: TRBV11-1; CDR3 protein: CASSLIPSYEQYF
J gene: TRBJ1-1; V gene: TRBV7-6; CDR3 protein: CASSLTGSYTEAFF
J gene: TRBJ2-1; V gene: TRBV5-1; CDR3 protein: CASSEYSSEQFF
J gene: TRBJ2-5; V gene: TRBV7-6; CDR3 protein: CASSLVTSGTETQYF
J gene: TRBJ2-3; V gene: TRBV20-1; CDR3 protein: CSARVSGLVLTDTQYF
J gene: TRBJ2-1; V gene: TRBV12-3/TRBV12-4; CDR3 protein: CATSLGRETRNEQFF
J gene: TRBJ2-7; V gene: TRBV4-1; CDR3 protein: CASSHRQGTTYEQYF
J gene: TRBJ2-1; V gene: TRBV7-8; CDR3 protein: CASTSQGGFSSYNEQFF
J gene: TRBJ2-3; V gene: TRBV5-1; CDR3 protein: CASSLAHSSTDTQYF